Listed below are T cell receptor beta chains from one sample, sequenced in a study of identical twins. A single record per CDR3 protein comes from TCRdb applying MiXCR to the 5' RACE reads. The profile shows about 1.7 million distinct CDR3 sequences, about 32% of them singletons. The sequenced material came from cord blood. The receptors originated from a newborn girl in good health. Each CDR3 is given with its conserved first and last residue. The D gene is left open where the match is weak. Clone size is not always given. Where it is, it says once, few, many or a class for expanded clones.

CDR3 DNA	CDR3 protein	V gene	D gene	clone size	J gene
TGTGCCAGCACTCGAACCTTAGCGGGAGGAAGCTACGAGCAGTACTTC	CASTRTLAGGSYEQYF	TRBV5-5	TRBD2	NA	TRBJ2-7
TGTGCCAGCAGTCCCTGGATTCAGGGGAGTCAGCAGCCCCAGCATTTT	CASSPWIQGSQQPQHF	TRBV27	NA	NA	TRBJ1-5
TGTGCCAGCTGTCCTCGGGGGGGTATCGAAGATACGCAGTATTTT	CASCPRGGIEDTQYF	TRBV12-3/TRBV12-4	TRBD2	NA	TRBJ2-3
TGCAGTGCCAGCCGGGCCCTACTTAGGAACGAGCAGTACTTC	CSASRALLRNEQYF	TRBV20-1	NA	few	TRBJ2-7
TGTGCCAGCAGCCGAACGGGACAGGGAATCCAACGCGAGCAGTACTTC	CASSRTGQGIQREQYF	TRBV12-3/TRBV12-4	TRBD1	NA	TRBJ2-7
TGTGCCTGGAGCGGGGGAACCAAAAACATTCAGTACTTC	CAWSGGTKNIQYF	TRBV30	NA	NA	TRBJ2-4
TGTGCCTGGAGTGTACGGGGGCTAGCCAAAAACATTCAGTACTTC	CAWSVRGLAKNIQYF	TRBV30	NA	NA	TRBJ2-4
TGTGCCAGTAGTATGGGACAGGGATACAATGAGCAGTTCTTC	CASSMGQGYNEQFF	TRBV19	TRBD1	NA	TRBJ2-1
TGTGCCAGCTCACCGAATCTCGGGCCTAGCTCCTACAATGAGCAGTACTTC	CASSPNLGPSSYNEQYF	TRBV18	NA	NA	TRBJ2-7
TGTGCCTGGAGTCAGGGGAACACTGAAGCTTTCTTT	CAWSQGNTEAFF	TRBV30	NA	NA	TRBJ1-1
TGTGCCAGCAGTGTGTTTGACAGGGGGCCTACAGATACGCAGTATTTT	CASSVFDRGPTDTQYF	TRBV2	TRBD1	NA	TRBJ2-3
TGTGCCAGCGGTTTGGGGCGTAGCGGGGATTACGAGCAGTACTTC	CASGLGRSGDYEQYF	TRBV12-3/TRBV12-4	TRBD2	NA	TRBJ2-7
TGTGCCAGCAGCTCCCAGGGTATCGGCTATGGCTACACCTTC	CASSSQGIGYGYTF	TRBV7-9	NA	NA	TRBJ1-2
TGCGCCAGCAGTCAGCCCTGGTCACTAGCGGGAGGGTGCAATGAGCAGTTCTTC	CASSQPWSLAGGCNEQFF	TRBV23-1	TRBD2	few	TRBJ2-1
TGCAGCGCTTGGGGGTTGGAGGGAGTGGGCAATGAGCAGTTCTTC	CSAWGLEGVGNEQFF	TRBV29-1	NA	few	TRBJ2-1
TGTGCCAGCACCCTCGTGGGCGGGAGGGCCTACGAGCAGTACTTC	CASTLVGGRAYEQYF	TRBV27	TRBD2	few	TRBJ2-7
TGTGCCAGCAGATCGGGACCGAACGCTGAAGCTTTCTTT	CASRSGPNAEAFF	TRBV6-8	NA	NA	TRBJ1-1
TGCAGTGCTAGTATGGTCAACAGGGCTGTGGGCTACACCTTC	CSASMVNRAVGYTF	TRBV20-1	NA	few	TRBJ1-2
TGTGCCAGCAGCTCCCGGACAGGGAGGTCCTACAATGAGCAGTTCTTC	CASSSRTGRSYNEQFF	TRBV12-3/TRBV12-4	TRBD1	NA	TRBJ2-1
TGTGCCAGCAGTCAGCGGTTCAATGAGCAGTTCTTC	CASSQRFNEQFF	TRBV6-1	NA	NA	TRBJ2-1